This T cell receptor (beta chain) was sequenced in a study of blood T cell repertoires in COVID-19. On the study more broadly: The United States, Italy and Spain provided the acute and convalescent COVID-19 samples. The cDNA or gDNA used as material had been derived from T cells, B-cell-depleted T cells, or PBMCs.

This clone was detected only once. The CDR3 consists of 13 residues. Germline V gene lookup returns CDR1 SNHLY and CDR2 FYNNEI. With V trimmed by 7 bases and J by 8 bases, 6 bases remained unmatched. Authors' analysis steps: The assay estimated nucleated cells by amplifying reference gene primers. Sequencing used immunoSEQ multiplex PCR; TCRdb keeps in-frame clones, though not all of them. The DNA was the basis for D and trimming; V, J and clone size are from that table. There are 150,000 to 200,000 clones in the sample; around 86% occur only once, and roughly 8.7% lies in the top ten. The V gene is TRBV2, the J gene TRBJ1-4; TRBD1 agrees at 8 bases. The sequence was collected from a man aged 50-60 years with active or convalescent COVID-19. Sequenced material: peripheral blood. For the CDR3, the DNA is TGTGCCAGCATCAGAGGGACAGGAGAAAAACTGTTTTTT. Translated, it gives CASIRGTGEKLFF.